These 2 T cell receptor beta chains were sequenced from one sample in a study of blood T cell repertoires in COVID-19. The table came from immunoSEQ multiplex PCR; TCRdb's copy has only in-frame clones and leaves some out. Of about 17,000 clones detected, just under 95% appear once; the ten largest clones hold about 5.8%. Sequencing was done on a sample of peripheral blood. The receptors originated from a human donor in a cohort sampled during active COVID-19.

In this sample, this clone turned up once. This chain joins TRBV11-2 and TRBJ2-7; TRBD2 aligns across 8 bases. Germline lookup yields CDR1 SGHAT and CDR2 FQNNGV. The CDR3 loop spans 14 amino acids. The V and J ends lost 5 bases and 5 bases, in that order; junction bases with no gene match: 8. The CDR3 here is CASSPLGGVDEQYF. The DNA for the CDR3 is TGTGCCAGCAGCCCACTCGGGGGGGTGGACGAGCAGTACTTC.

The chain joins TRBV7-9 to TRBJ1-1; D remains ambiguous. Germline lookup yields CDR1 SEHNR and CDR2 FQNEAQ (reference sequence). This CDR3 is built from 15 residues. V lost 4 bases to trimming and J lost 0 bases, with 12 bases between them. The CDR3 coding sequence is TGTGCCAGCAGCTCACACACCGTCATGAACACTGAAGCTTTCTTT. Protein: CASSSHTVMNTEAFF.